The clone carrying this T cell receptor beta chain was seen only once. The data were taken from a study of blood T cell repertoires in COVID-19. TCRdb keeps only in-frame clones here, not all; method: immunoSEQ multiplex PCR. Of about 310,000 clones in the sample, more than 85% are singletons; the top ten hold 1% to 1.5%. The sequenced sample was peripheral blood. The receptor's source is a man aged 65-85 years with acute or convalescent COVID-19.

The CDR3 coding sequence is TGTGCCAGCAGTTTTTATCTTCGGACAGGGAGCACAGATACGCAGTATTTT. Its protein product is CASSFYLRTGSTDTQYF. J is TRBJ2-3 and V is TRBV28; 8 bases are shared with TRBD1. This CDR3 is built from 17 residues. Germline V gene sequence: CDR1 MDHEN, CDR2 SYDVKM. J gave up 0 bases and V 3 bases, and 8 bases lay outside the gene matches.